This entry is about one T cell receptor (beta chain). What it binds is unknown. The PCR employed 60 Vbeta primers together with 13 Jbeta primers. Some clones are missing from TCRdb's copy, which holds only in-frame ones; the method was immunoSEQ multiplex PCR. The sample has tens of thousands of clones, roughly 79% seen once. Trimming pared 4 bases from V and 6 bases from J, leaving 20 bases between. The length of the CDR3 is 15 residues. Germline CDR1 GTSNPN, CDR2 SVGIG (reference sequence). This sample is drawn from a study of cytomegalovirus exposure and HLA in healthy donors. Findings of the study overall: A cluster of highly shared sequence variants was likely a sequencing artifact.

J is TRBJ2-3 and V is TRBV30; TRBD2 might be the D (6 bases). Sequences were obtained from PBMCs. The source is a man aged 50 or older in good health and CMV-seronegative. The CDR3, as DNA: TGTGCCTGGATTCGGGGTTTCGGGAGAGGCGATACGCAGTATTTT. Translated: CAWIRGFGRGDTQYF.